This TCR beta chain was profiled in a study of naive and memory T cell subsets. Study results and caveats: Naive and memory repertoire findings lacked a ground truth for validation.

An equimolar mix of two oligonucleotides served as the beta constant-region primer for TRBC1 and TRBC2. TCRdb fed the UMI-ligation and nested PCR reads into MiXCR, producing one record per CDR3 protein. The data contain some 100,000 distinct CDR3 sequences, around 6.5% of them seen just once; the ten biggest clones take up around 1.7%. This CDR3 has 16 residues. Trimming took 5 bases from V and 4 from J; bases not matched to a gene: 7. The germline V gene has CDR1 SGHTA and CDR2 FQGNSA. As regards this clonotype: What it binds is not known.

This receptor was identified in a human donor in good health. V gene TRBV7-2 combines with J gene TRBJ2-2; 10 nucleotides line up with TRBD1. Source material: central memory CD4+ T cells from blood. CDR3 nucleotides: TGTGCCAGCAGCCACCGACAGGGGGCCCGCACCGGGGAGCTGTTTTTT. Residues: CASSHRQGARTGELFF.